The rows below give T cell receptor beta chains drawn from one sample of a study of T cells in Graves' hyperthyroidism and ophthalmopathy. From the multiplex PCR reads, TCRdb called clonotypes with MiXCR, one entry per CDR3 protein. The sample lists hundreds of thousands of distinct CDR3 sequences; roughly 14% were seen once. Sample: blood. Receptors originate from a man younger than 35 with Graves' ophthalmopathy. Both conserved end residues are part of each CDR3. A D gene is named only where the DNA matches it firmly. Some rows have no size entry. The others give once, few or many, or a class for an expanded clone.

cdr3_nt	cdr3_aa	clone_size	d_call	v_call	j_call	cdr3_length
TGCAGTGCTAGAGTCGGAGTTTTATCCAGCGAAACCTACAATGAGCAGTTCTTC	CSARVGVLSSETYNEQFF	many	-	TRBV20-1	TRBJ2-1	18
TGTGCCAGCAGTTACTCGTCGGGCTGGCAGAGCAATGAGCAGTTCTTC	CASSYSSGWQSNEQFF	many	-	TRBV6-6	TRBJ2-1	16
TGCAGTGCTAGAGGGGCGGACAGGGTAAACACTGAAGCTTTCTTT	CSARGADRVNTEAFF	-	TRBD1	TRBV20-1	TRBJ1-1	15
TGCAGTGCTAGAGACTCCCGGGACAGGGGTCGCCCAGATACGCAGTATTTT	CSARDSRDRGRPDTQYF	many	TRBD1	TRBV20-1	TRBJ2-3	17
TGCAGCGTTGATTTGGCTAGCGGTTACAATGAGCAGTTCTTC	CSVDLASGYNEQFF	many	TRBD2	TRBV29-1	TRBJ2-1	14
TGTGCCAGCAGTTACTCGAGAGTGAACACTGAAGCTTTCTTT	CASSYSRVNTEAFF	many	-	TRBV6-8	TRBJ1-1	14
TGTGCCAGCAGCGTAGAGGGTTTCCCCCTCAATGGCTACACCTTC	CASSVEGFPLNGYTF	many	-	TRBV9	TRBJ1-2	15
TGTGCCAGCAGTGAAGCGTGGGAGCAGTTCTTC	CASSEAWEQFF	many	-	TRBV6-1	TRBJ2-1	11
TGTGCCAGCAGTTACGGGCAGTCTACTGAAGCTTTCTTT	CASSYGQSTEAFF	-	-	TRBV12-3/TRBV12-4	TRBJ1-1	13
TGCAGTGCTAGTCCAGACAGCGTTTTCACCGGGGAGCTGTTTTTT	CSASPDSVFTGELFF	many	-	TRBV20-1	TRBJ2-2	15
TGTGCCAGCAGTGCGCGGAGCGGGGCATCCTACTCGGACACCGGGGAGCTGTTTTTT	CASSARSGASYSDTGELFF	many	TRBD2	TRBV2	TRBJ2-2	19
TGCGCCAGCACCCCGGCCGGGGTAGAATCAGATACGCAGTATTTT	CASTPAGVESDTQYF	few	-	TRBV5-1	TRBJ2-3	15
TGTGCCAGCAGCTTAGATGGGGGATCTAACTATGGCTACACCTTC	CASSLDGGSNYGYTF	many	-	TRBV11-3	TRBJ1-2	15
TGCAGTGCCGCACCCCCCAGCGGGAGGCCCCCTGCAGATACGCAGTATTTT	CSAAPPSGRPPADTQYF	-	TRBD2	TRBV20-1	TRBJ2-3	17
TGTGCCAGCAGCCCAAGGACAGGGGGCGCGGTCGGGGAGCTGTTTTTT	CASSPRTGGAVGELFF	few	TRBD1	TRBV7-2	TRBJ2-2	16
TGTGCCAGCAGCCCTTGGGACAGGGTGGGGAGCTCCTACAATGAGCAGTTCTTC	CASSPWDRVGSSYNEQFF	many	TRBD1	TRBV3-1	TRBJ2-1	18
TGCGCCAGCAGCCAAACCTTAGCGGGGGCACAAGAGACCCAGTACTTC	CASSQTLAGAQETQYF	few	TRBD2	TRBV4-1	TRBJ2-5	16
TGCAGTGCTAGACAGGGCTATCAGCCCCAGCATTTT	CSARQGYQPQHF	few	-	TRBV20-1	TRBJ1-5	12
TGCAGTGCTAGAGATCGGGACAGACACAATGGCTACACCTTC	CSARDRDRHNGYTF	-	TRBD1	TRBV20-1	TRBJ1-2	14
TGCAGCGTCAAGGGGCCAGGAATGAACACTGAAGCTTTCTTT	CSVKGPGMNTEAFF	-	-	TRBV29-1	TRBJ1-1	14
TGTGCCAGCAGCTTAGGGGGGACTGCCCGCTCTGGAAACACCATATATTTT	CASSLGGTARSGNTIYF	many	-	TRBV7-9	TRBJ1-3	17
TGCGCCAGCAGACATGGACAGGGGGCCAATGAGCAGTTCTTC	CASRHGQGANEQFF	many	TRBD1	TRBV4-1	TRBJ2-1	14
TGTGCCTGGAGTGTAAGAGGGTCAGGAGGGTACGAGCAGTACTTC	CAWSVRGSGGYEQYF	many	-	TRBV30	TRBJ2-7	15
TGTGCCAGCAGCGCTACCTGGGGACAGTCTACGACCTATGGCTACACCTTC	CASSATWGQSTTYGYTF	many	TRBD1	TRBV11-2	TRBJ1-2	17
TGTGCCAGCTCCCGGGACTTTTCAGGCGAGCAGTACTTC	CASSRDFSGEQYF	-	-	TRBV27	TRBJ2-7	13
TGTGCCACCACATGGACTAGCGGGGGGGGCGAGCAGTACTTC	CATTWTSGGGEQYF	-	TRBD2	TRBV6-1	TRBJ2-7	14
TGTGCCAGCAGCATAGACAGACATGGCTACACCTTC	CASSIDRHGYTF	many	-	TRBV7-9	TRBJ1-2	12
TGTGCCAGCAGATCGGTGAGGGCGGGCGAGCAGTACTTC	CASRSVRAGEQYF	-	-	TRBV11-2	TRBJ2-7	13
TGTGCCAGCACCCCTCCAGCGGGAGGGCCCCGTTGGCGGGAGCTGTTTTTT	CASTPPAGGPRWRELFF	-	TRBD2	TRBV6-1	TRBJ2-2	17
TGTGCCAGCAGTCCTTTCTCTTCGGGGTCACCCCTCCACTTT	CASSPFSSGSPLHF	many	-	TRBV27	TRBJ1-6	14
TGTGCCAGCAAGCGGGAGGACTCCTATAATTCACCCCTCCACTTT	CASKREDSYNSPLHF	many	-	TRBV6-2/TRBV6-3	TRBJ1-6	15
TGCAGCGCCGCCAGCCTAGCGGGAGAGGGCGGGGAGCTGTTTTTT	CSAASLAGEGGELFF	-	TRBD2	TRBV29-1	TRBJ2-2	15
TGTGCCAGCAGTTCCCGACAGGGCGGTGAGCAGTTCTTC	CASSSRQGGEQFF	-	TRBD1	TRBV6-1	TRBJ2-1	13
TGCAGTGCTACCCCCTTAGCGGGAGGTACCTACGAGCAGTACTTC	CSATPLAGGTYEQYF	-	TRBD2	TRBV20-1	TRBJ2-7	15
TGTGCCAGCAGTCTGCCTCGAGGAGGCGGGGAGCTGTTTTTT	CASSLPRGGGELFF	many	-	TRBV6-1	TRBJ2-2	14
TGCGCCACCCGGACCCAAGAAGGAGATACGCAGTATTTT	CATRTQEGDTQYF	-	-	TRBV5-1	TRBJ2-3	13
TGTGCCAGCAGCGTAGGTCTTGGGACTAGCAGAACCCAAGAGACCCAGTACTTC	CASSVGLGTSRTQETQYF	many	TRBD2	TRBV9	TRBJ2-5	18
TGTGCCAGACGCCCTCGACAGGGGCCCATAGGCTCTGAAGCTTTCTTT	CARRPRQGPIGSEAFF	many	TRBD1	TRBV2	TRBJ1-1	16
TGTGCCAGCAGTGATCGCGGGGGGGCCTCAGATACGCAGTATTTT	CASSDRGGASDTQYF	many	TRBD2	TRBV6-4	TRBJ2-3	15
TGTGCCAGCAGTTACTCCGGGACAGCCTATTCCTACACCTTC	CASSYSGTAYSYTF	many	TRBD1	TRBV6-6	TRBJ1-2	14
TGTGCCAGCAGCCGACTAGCGGGGGCCACCGGGGAGCTGTTTTTT	CASSRLAGATGELFF	few	TRBD2	TRBV11-2	TRBJ2-2	15
TGTGCCACCAGCAGAGATCTGGCCGGGGAGCTGTTTTTT	CATSRDLAGELFF	-	-	TRBV15	TRBJ2-2	13
TGCAGTGCCCCGAGCGGGAGGCGGTACAATGAGCAGTTCTTC	CSAPSGRRYNEQFF	many	TRBD2	TRBV20-1	TRBJ2-1	14
TGTGCCAGCAGTGTGAACACCGGGGGGTATCAGCCCCAGCATTTT	CASSVNTGGYQPQHF	-	-	TRBV6-1	TRBJ1-5	15
TGTGCCAGCAGCTTAATCGGACAGGGGGCCGATGAGCAGTTCTTC	CASSLIGQGADEQFF	-	TRBD1	TRBV7-8	TRBJ2-1	15
TGTGCCAGCAGCCAGAGGGACAGGGGGACAGGCTACACCTTC	CASSQRDRGTGYTF	many	TRBD1	TRBV3-1	TRBJ1-2	14